The 8 T cell receptor beta chains given below trace back to one sample, sequenced in a study of cytotoxic CD8 clonotypes in ibrutinib-treated CLL. Sequencing was performed with immunoSEQ multiplex PCR; in TCRdb, only in-frame clones are kept and a portion is missing. The sample shows more than 150,000 clones, over 60% of them seen only once. Sequencing was performed on PBMCs, taken after 24 months of ibrutinib treatment. Source of these receptors: a human donor with chronic lymphocytic leukemia.

This sequence joins TRBV15 and TRBJ1-5; D unresolved. Trimming shortened V by 3 bases and J by 0 bases, and 9 bases separated the two germline ends. The CDR3 has 15 residues. Looked up from germline, CDR1 is LNHNV and CDR2 is YYDKDF (reference sequence). Written as DNA, the CDR3 is TGTGCCACCAGCAGCCTCTACCGTAGCAATCAGCCCCAGCATTTT. As protein: CATSSLYRSNQPQHF.

The rearrangement joins TRBV5-1 to TRBJ2-3; D unresolved. V was clipped by 5 bases and J by 0 bases, with 10 bases between them. The V gene's germline CDR1 is SGHRS and CDR2 YFSETQ. The CDR3 loop spans 14 amino acids. The CDR3 DNA follows: TGCGCCAGCAGGAAGGACGCTAGCACAGATACGCAGTATTTT. Translating it yields CASRKDASTDTQYF.

This chain joins TRBV6-5 and TRBJ2-2; 8 bases fit TRBD1. V lost 2 bases and J lost 5; bases outside the gene matches: 4. The CDR3 contains 15 residues. Per the germline V gene, CDR1 is MNHEY and CDR2 is SVGAGI. CDR3 coding DNA: TGTGCCAGCAGTTACGCAGGGGGCATAACCGGGGAGCTGTTTTTT. Protein sequence: CASSYAGGITGELFF.

CDR3 protein: CASSRSRANEKLFF. Written as DNA, the CDR3 is TGTGCCAGCAGTCGATCGCGGGCTAATGAAAAACTGTTTTTT. The chain combines TRBV28 with TRBJ1-4; the D is unclear. V gave up 5 bases and J gave up 3 bases, with 10 bases separating them. CDR3 size: 14 residues. Germline assignment: CDR1 MDHEN and CDR2 SYDVKM.

V and J are TRBV7-9 and TRBJ2-7; D call uncertain. The CDR3 covers 13 residues. Germline CDR1 SEHNR, CDR2 FQNEAQ (reference sequence). Trimming stripped 1 base from V and 5 bases from J, with 9 bases between. This chain's CDR3 is CASSLDPTHEQYF. In nucleotides, the CDR3 is TGTGCCAGCAGCTTAGATCCTACCCACGAGCAGTACTTC.

The chain uses TRBV7-9 and TRBJ2-7, with 15 bases identical to TRBD2. The V and J ends lost 3 bases and 5 bases, in that order; junction bases with no gene match: 5. Germline assignment: CDR1 SEHNR and CDR2 FQNEAQ (reference sequence). The CDR3 has 16 amino acids. CDR3 sequence (DNA): TGTGCCAGCAGCTTGGGACTAGCGGGAGGAGGCAACGAGCAGTACTTC. Translation gives CASSLGLAGGGNEQYF.

This clone was counted only a few times. This chain connects TRBV30 to TRBJ1-2; D unclear. This CDR3 contains 13 residues. The germline V and J ends were trimmed by 2 bases and 4 bases, with 11 bases remaining between them. Germline V gene lookup returns CDR1 GTSNPN and CDR2 SVGIG (reference sequence). The CDR3 loop reads CAWSRHPFYGYTF. The DNA of the CDR3 is TGTGCCTGGAGTCGCCACCCCTTCTATGGCTACACCTTC.

The V and J genes are TRBV7-6 and TRBJ2-1; 16 bases match TRBD2. This CDR3 is built from 16 residues. After removal of 5 bases from V and 7 bases from J, the junction contained 5 bases not matched to a gene. Germline CDR1 SGHVS, CDR2 FNYEAQ. The CDR3 nucleotides read TGTGCCAGCAGCCTCGGGACTAGCGGGGGGGTTAATGAGCAGTTCTTC. Translation: CASSLGTSGGVNEQFF.